The rows below give T cell receptor beta chains drawn from one sample of a study of Graves' ophthalmopathy and Graves' hyperthyroidism. TCRdb analysed the multiplex PCR reads with MiXCR anew, one entry per CDR3 protein. The sample comprises over a million distinct CDR3 sequences, about 40% of which are singletons, and roughly 11% rests with the top ten. The sequenced sample was peripheral blood or thyroid tissue (not recorded which). These receptors all stem from an adult man with Graves' hyperthyroidism. Both conserved end residues are part of each CDR3. Each record gives: V gene, clone size, D gene, J gene, CDR3 protein, CDR3 DNA. D genes are given only for firm matches. A row's size may be missing; if present it is once, few, many or a size class.

>TRBV11-1|NA|NA|TRBJ1-2
CASSPRSGFTF
TGTGCCAGCAGCCCTAGATCTGGTTTCACCTTC
>TRBV7-2|many|NA|TRBJ1-6
CASSLGTGAGKGSPLHF
TGTGCCAGCAGCTTAGGGACCGGGGCAGGGAAGGGTTCACCCCTCCACTTT
>TRBV29-1|NA|NA|TRBJ2-7
CSVELVGSRYEQYF
TGCAGCGTTGAGCTAGTCGGGAGTAGGTACGAGCAGTACTTC
>TRBV29-1|NA|NA|TRBJ1-1
CSGWRGLGTEAFF
TGCAGCGGCTGGAGGGGATTGGGCACTGAAGCTTTCTTT
>TRBV19|NA|TRBD2|TRBJ2-1
CASSISLAGAGSCNEQFF
TGTGCCAGTAGTATTTCCCTAGCGGGAGCCGGGTCCTGCAATGAGCAGTTCTTC
>TRBV19|once|TRBD2|TRBJ2-7
CASSQAGSGEQYF
TGTGCCAGTAGCCAAGCGGGATCCGGGGAGCAGTACTTC
>TRBV4-3|many|NA|TRBJ2-5
CASSQVFGSETQYF
TGCGCCAGCAGCCAAGTTTTTGGGAGTGAGACCCAGTACTTC
>TRBV29-1|many|TRBD2|TRBJ2-2
CSVLGLAGYGGELFF
TGCAGCGTCTTGGGACTAGCGGGATACGGCGGGGAGCTGTTTTTT
>TRBV7-7|many|NA|TRBJ2-2
CASSLGTTNTGELFF
TGTGCCAGCAGCTTAGGGACAACGAACACCGGGGAGCTGTTTTTT
>TRBV6-1|NA|NA|TRBJ2-1
CAIEGRVNEQFF
TGTGCCATCGAAGGCAGAGTCAATGAGCAGTTCTTC
>TRBV5-1|once|TRBD1|TRBJ1-2
CASSDDREMAYGYTF
TGCGCCAGCAGCGACGACAGGGAGATGGCCTATGGCTACACCTTC
>TRBV10-2|few|TRBD1|TRBJ2-7
CASRTGDEQYF
TGCGCCAGCCGGACAGGGGACGAGCAGTACTTC
>TRBV9|many|NA|TRBJ2-5
CASSVGLGLETQYF
TGTGCCAGCAGCGTAGGGCTAGGGCTGGAGACCCAGTACTTC
>TRBV4-3|few|NA|TRBJ1-2
CASSQDLGGGSRTNYGYTF
TGCGCCAGCAGCCAAGATTTAGGTGGTGGCAGCCGGACTAACTATGGCTACACCTTC
>TRBV2|NA|TRBD1|TRBJ2-7
CASSEVRAGGSGEQYF
TGTGCCAGCAGTGAAGTAAGGGCAGGGGGAAGCGGCGAGCAGTACTTC
>TRBV11-2|many|NA|TRBJ2-2
CASTEQNTGELFF
TGTGCCAGCACTGAACAGAACACCGGGGAGCTGTTTTTT
>TRBV20-1|NA|NA|TRBJ1-5
CSAGGAEQPQHF
TGCAGTGCTGGCGGGGCAGAACAGCCCCAGCATTTT
>TRBV7-9|NA|NA|TRBJ2-7
CASSSEGGKQYF
TGTGCCAGCAGCTCCGAGGGTGGCAAGCAGTACTTC
>TRBV14|many|NA|TRBJ1-1
CASSQDHGENTEAFF
TGTGCCAGCAGCCAAGATCATGGGGAGAACACTGAAGCTTTCTTT
>TRBV10-1|many|NA|TRBJ1-3
CASSERHSGNTIYF
TGCGCCAGCAGTGAGCGGCACTCTGGAAACACCATATATTTT
>TRBV25-1|NA|NA|TRBJ2-5
CASSDRYGRQETQYF
TGTGCCAGCAGTGACCGGTATGGGCGACAAGAGACCCAGTACTTC
>TRBV12-3/TRBV12-4|few|NA|TRBJ1-2
CASSHRDITNYGYTF
TGTGCCAGCAGTCACCGGGACATTACTAACTATGGCTACACCTTC
>TRBV10-3|few|TRBD1|TRBJ1-2
CAISDPRDSLLNYGYTF
TGTGCCATCAGTGATCCCCGGGACAGTCTTTTAAACTATGGCTACACCTTC
>TRBV5-6|many|NA|TRBJ1-6
CASSLTLQGRNSPLHF
TGTGCCAGCAGCTTGACCCTGCAGGGTCGCAATTCACCCCTCCACTTT
>TRBV15|NA|NA|TRBJ1-5
CATRWAGSGGNQPQHF
TGTGCCACCAGATGGGCCGGGTCGGGAGGCAATCAGCCCCAGCATTTT
>TRBV7-2|many|NA|TRBJ1-3
CASSQLNSGNTIYF
TGTGCCAGCTCCCAACTCAACTCTGGAAACACCATATATTTT
>TRBV10-3|NA|TRBD1|TRBJ2-7
CASSYSSGQGTYEQYF
TGTGCCAGCAGTTACTCCTCGGGACAGGGTACCTACGAGCAGTACTTC
>TRBV6-6|few|NA|TRBJ2-2
CATGGTKSNTGELFF
TGTGCCACCGGCGGGACGAAATCTAACACCGGGGAGCTGTTTTTT
>TRBV19|NA|NA|TRBJ1-1
CASTQLGAGENTEAFF
TGTGCCAGTACCCAGCTCGGGGCAGGGGAAAACACTGAAGCTTTCTTT
>TRBV10-2|NA|NA|TRBJ2-7
CASSHRTTGTGEQYF
TGTGCCAGCAGTCACAGGACAACCGGGACTGGCGAGCAGTACTTC
>TRBV3-1|few|NA|TRBJ2-7
CASSLGRGIEQYF
TGTGCCAGCAGCCTGGGACGTGGGATCGAGCAGTACTTC
>TRBV10-2|NA|NA|TRBJ1-2
CASRAGGPNYGYTF
TGCGCCAGCAGGGCCGGAGGGCCTAACTATGGCTACACCTTC
>TRBV24-1|many|NA|TRBJ2-2
CATETGPNTGELFF
TGTGCCACGGAAACAGGGCCGAACACCGGGGAGCTGTTTTTT
>TRBV11-2|NA|TRBD1|TRBJ2-7
CASSLVSGTGDEQYF
TGTGCCAGCAGCTTGGTGTCCGGGACAGGGGACGAGCAGTACTTC
>TRBV13|NA|NA|TRBJ2-2
CASSLGGEELFF
TGTGCCAGCAGCCTCGGGGGTGAGGAGCTGTTTTTT
>TRBV7-9|NA|NA|TRBJ2-2
CASGRKGGELFF
TGTGCCAGCGGGAGAAAGGGCGGGGAGCTGTTTTTT
>TRBV11-2|few|TRBD1|TRBJ2-5
CASSTPGQQETQYF
TGTGCCAGCAGCACGCCGGGACAGCAAGAGACCCAGTACTTC
>TRBV11-2|NA|NA|TRBJ2-2
CATGGIYTGELFF
TGTGCCACAGGGGGGATCTACACCGGGGAGCTGTTTTTT
>TRBV7-2|many|NA|TRBJ1-1
CASSLSYNTEAFF
TGTGCCAGCAGCTTAAGCTATAACACTGAAGCTTTCTTT
>TRBV29-1|NA|NA|TRBJ2-1
CSPRGGVNNEQFF
TGCAGCCCCCGTGGAGGGGTCAATAATGAGCAGTTCTTC
>TRBV19|once|TRBD1|TRBJ1-2
CASRRGQSIYGYTF
TGTGCCAGTAGGAGGGGACAGTCTATCTATGGCTACACCTTC
>TRBV7-2|NA|TRBD2|TRBJ2-3
CATTSGRWFDTQYF
TGTGCCACCACTAGCGGGAGGTGGTTTGATACGCAGTATTTT
>TRBV10-3|NA|NA|TRBJ2-6
CAISQGGGANVLTF
TGTGCCATCAGTCAAGGGGGTGGGGCCAACGTCCTGACTTTC
>TRBV20-1|few|NA|TRBJ2-7
CSARRFEGWLGEQYF
TGCAGTGCTAGGAGATTCGAGGGTTGGTTGGGCGAGCAGTACTTC
>TRBV5-6|NA|TRBD1|TRBJ1-5
CASSRTGQGATSNQPQHF
TGTGCCAGCAGTCGGACGGGACAGGGGGCGACTAGCAATCAGCCCCAGCATTTT
>TRBV20-1|few|TRBD2|TRBJ2-7
CSFEREGSYEQYF
TGCAGTTTCGAGCGGGAGGGCTCCTACGAGCAGTACTTC
>TRBV7-2|few|NA|TRBJ1-5
CASSSGVHSNQPQHF
TGTGCCAGCAGCAGCGGGGTTCATAGCAATCAGCCCCAGCATTTT
>TRBV20-1|many|TRBD1|TRBJ1-2
CSARVGQGAGYTF
TGCAGTGCTAGAGTGGGACAGGGAGCTGGCTACACCTTC
>TRBV10-3|NA|NA|TRBJ2-5
CAISVSGDSSETQYF
TGTGCCATCAGTGTATCAGGGGACTCTTCGGAGACCCAGTACTTC